This T cell receptor (beta chain) was observed in a study of T-cell reconstitution after alpha-beta-depleted transplantation in children. A library of TCRbeta sequences, prepared with unique molecular identifiers, was generated. TCRdb passed the PCR reads through MiXCR, listing each CDR3 protein once. The sample includes about 210,000 distinct CDR3 sequences, approximately 17% of them seen just once. Per the germline V gene, CDR1 is SGHTA and CDR2 is FQGNSA. The CDR3 totals 15 residues. The V and J ends lost 5 bases and 3 bases respectively, with 16 bases between them. The sample holds a few counts of this clonotype. Its antigen is not known. Notes on the study in general: About two months after transplant, alpha-beta T cells reportedly came from several hundred expanded graft clones. Surviving recipient T cells and thymic progenitors accounted for the high day-60 TCRbeta diversity observed in some patients. Newly produced T cells mostly provided counts and TCRbeta diversity after one year, as hyperexpanded clones declined.

The material was PBMCs, mostly from graft donor cells, obtained 360 days after TCRalphabeta/CD19-depleted stem cell transplant. The clonotype originates from a male patient aged 2-15 years who had a stem cell transplant for acute lymphoblastic leukemia, so the T cells may come from the graft donor. This chain joins TRBV7-2 and TRBJ1-1, with D possibly TRBD1 on 5 matching bases. CDR3 DNA sequence: TGTGCCAGCAGCCCCTTGGGAGGGGTGGACACTGAAGCTTTCTTT. This encodes CASSPLGGVDTEAFF.